This T cell receptor beta chain was observed in a study of cytomegalovirus exposure and HLA in healthy donors listed by TCRdb under 2017. Broadly, across the study: An earlier analysis of some 600 of the donors reported about 300 Gb of sequence data and about 120 million unique TCR beta sequences obtained from roughly 180 million T cells. An early release covering roughly 640 HLA-typed donors comprised around 300 gigabases of sequencing data and roughly 85 million unique TCR sequences. Of the roughly 400 genotyped donors, around 81% fell in the genetic ancestry cluster associated with self-reported Caucasian donors. The study was designed to test whether signatures of past pathogen exposure could be identified by cataloging public T cell receptors. The T cell repertoires of 666 subjects were profiled by immunosequencing and related to cytomegalovirus serostatus. In addition to the first cohort of 500 to 850 subjects, a separate validation cohort of 120 different subjects was used. High-throughput TCR immunosequencing, statistical association of individual TCRs with disease status, and machine learning were combined to predict cytomegalovirus infection status. A later analysis re-examined previously published TCR beta repertoires from about 700 donors and added high-resolution HLA genotyping to investigate patterns of TCR occurrence. Rather than drawing on any new phenotypic data, the later analysis identified candidate immune exposures from TCR beta sequences and the way those sequences occurred across donors. In an earlier analysis of about 590 of the donors, high-throughput TCR beta sequencing was used to judge whether each TCR beta V gene segment behaved as functional or pseudogenic. Donor age, sex, ethnicity and CMV serostatus were compiled together with the repertoire data. A later genetic analysis used genome-wide SNP genotypes for about 65% of the 666 donors, treating that subset as a discovery cohort. Every repertoire in the discovery cohort had been generated on one and the same sequencing platform. HLA typing included class I and class II loci at four-digit resolution. The number of typed donors differed by locus: about 620-640 for A, B, C, DRB1 and DQB1; some 500 for DQA1; around 580 for DPA1; and roughly 470 for DPB1. Because of strong linkage in the cohort, five DR-DQ haplotypes were treated as single units for association and clustering. Across some 400 genotyped donors of the cohort, an average of approximately 200,000 unique TCR beta nucleotide sequences per donor were sequenced, and approximately 17% of those sequences were non-productive. General study outcomes and caveats: Strong co-occurrence of HLA alleles, especially DR and DQ, made assigning TCR associations to individual alleles difficult. A group of highly shared sequence variants was considered likely to be a technical artifact of the sequencing pipeline. Compared with equally common non-associated chains, HLA-associated TCR beta chains in a later analysis were more clonally expanded and had lower generation probabilities. In a later analysis, several top co-occurrence clusters were reported to appear linked to parvovirus B19, influenza, CMV and Epstein-Barr virus. In this cohort, only TCR beta chains were sequenced, and detectable features were limited by the absence of alpha or paired-chain data. Some IMGT-functional V segments, including TRBV6-2 and TRBV6-3, could not be told apart with the 87-base-pair reads, so those segments were excluded. The classifier was reported to diagnose cytomegalovirus status with high specificity and sensitivity in both the original cohort and the validation cohort. In the study, 150 to 200 TCR beta chains were listed as associated with cytomegalovirus. According to the authors, the approach could potentially be generalized to other disease states and immunological phenotypes. Most CMV-associated TCR beta chains appeared to be HLA-restricted in a later analysis, and the HLA associations seemed to be driven largely by CMV exposure. The only immune exposure information available for the cohort was CMV serostatus. Linkage disequilibrium might explain the correlated functional status among segregating V segments, but an unknown experimental factor could not be excluded. Because HLA typing was missing for some donors at each locus, association tests included only the typed subset. A further reported finding was that TCR beta sequences accurately predicted the HLA-A and HLA-B alleles for most subjects in the first cohort. In an earlier analysis of a few hundred of the donors, most TCR beta V segments were observed in productive rearrangements about 87% or about 30% of the time, broadly matching IMGT annotations. A later genetic analysis reported fewer N-insertions in productive TCRs among donors in an Asian-associated ancestry cluster than the roughly 650-donor mean. Most TCR sequences were seen in very few donors, while some public TCRs were found in many individuals. In a later analysis, 15,000 to 20,000 TCR beta sequences were associated with specific HLA alleles at a false discovery rate of 0.05. The earlier analysis of 587 of the donors excluded roughly 16 rarely observed V segments, including chromosome 9 orphons, because counts were too low. According to a later analysis, TCR association rates differed among HLA loci, with DRB1 alleles showing the most associated TCRs and HLA-C alleles showing the fewest. Sequencing depth was assumed to be roughly uniform across donors in the presence/absence analyses, though that assumption may not hold. In vitro tests confirmed that a few of the cytomegalovirus-associated TCR beta chains recognize cytomegalovirus antigens. In a later genetic analysis, a missense DCLRE1C variant was associated with V-gene and J-gene trimming of TCR beta chains, and the association was replicated in an independent cohort.

As for this clone: What this receptor recognizes is not known.

Preparation of the library involved the immunoSEQ multiplex PCR assay. A mixture of 60 forward primers for TCR Vbeta segments and 13 reverse primers for TCR Jbeta segments was used in the multiplex PCR. The CDR3 region of rearranged TCR beta genes was amplified from genomic DNA with a multiplex PCR assay. On the Illumina HiSeq System, the amplified TCR beta libraries were sequenced as 87-base-pair reads. In the authors' own workflow: A later analysis counted about 82 million unique TCR beta chains across the 550 to 700 repertoires, and 10 million to 11 million of these chains were shared by at least two donors. To remove PCR and sequencing errors, raw reads were error-corrected and collapsed into unique sequences using a nearest-neighbor algorithm that merged closely related sequences. To assign V, D and J gene segments, CDR3 sequences were aligned to IMGT reference sequences. For a sequence to be retained, a match of at least six nucleotides to both a V gene segment and a J gene segment was required. A rearrangement was called productive if the CDR3 had no stop codons and remained in frame with V and J, and every other rearrangement was called non-productive. Following IMGT convention, CDR3 was defined as the stretch from the second conserved V-encoded cysteine up to the conserved J-encoded phenylalanine. Sequences without an unambiguous match to a single V gene segment were excluded from the earlier analysis of 450 to 750 of the donors. In an earlier analysis of some 590 of the donors, a V segment was called functional when productive rearrangements were above 56.7%, and segregating when the standard deviation between donors exceeded 5%. A statistical classification framework was built for diagnosing cytomegalovirus status from the catalog of TCR beta chain sequences. V and J gene assignment, in a later analysis, came from comparing TCR nucleotide sequences with IMGT/GENE-DB human TR gene sequences. A later analysis assigned CDR3 sequences and most-parsimonious VDJ recombination scenarios with the TCRdist pipeline. In a later analysis, each TCR beta chain was defined by its CDR3 amino acid sequence together with its V-gene family, and reads without a unique V-gene family were excluded. In a later analysis, approximately 590 highly shared, low-generation-probability nucleotide sequences were removed to address suspected cross-contamination and a sequencing artifact. In a later analysis, a clonal expansion index was calculated for each public chain from normalized within-repertoire ranks of inferred template counts. In a later analysis, generation probabilities were computed using a VDJ recombination model fitted to out-of-frame rearrangements, and the results were checked against IGoR. A later analysis scored TCR-TCR, TCR-HLA and TCR-CMV co-occurrence with hypergeometric tests, applying a repertoire-size bias correction to TCR pairs. A later analysis estimated false discovery rates by permuting HLA or CMV assignments 20 times. In a later analysis, co-occurring TCRs were grouped using DBSCAN, with TCRdist sequence similarity added in when clustering inside HLA-allele-positive subsets. Repertoires with fewer than 30,000 or more than 120,000 public chains, plus five repertoires with anomalous nucleotide sharing, were excluded from co-occurrence clustering. Imported from immuneACCESS, the table was reduced by TCRdb to in-frame sequences with V and J called. These copies leave out some clones; in studies compared against another copy, an unresolved V gene accounts for under half, and the cause of the remainder is not known. The D gene and trimming were derived from the DNA, and the V and J assignments and clone size from that table. The sample's records list about 170,000 clones. About 0.8% of the sample comes from the top ten.

CDR1 and CDR2 are drawn from the germline V gene (reference sequence): MNHNY, SVGAGI. The germline V and J ends show losses of 2 bases and 1 base respectively, and no gene match explains 7 bases of the junction. The CDR3 spans 16 residues, from the cysteine through the phenylalanine. The read is trimmed to its CDR3 DNA, 48 bases read in frame from base 1. The cohort was made up of 666 healthy bone marrow donors. At the time of sampling, every cohort member was nominally healthy, though immune exposures that went unrecorded were likely present. The donor was CMV seropositive and belonged to the group of 250 to 300 seropositive cohort members. Every donor gave a peripheral blood sample, and the peripheral blood mononuclear cells from that sample were used for TCR beta sequencing. Genomic DNA was extracted from the blood cell samples with the Qiagen DNeasy Blood Extraction Kit.

The chain employs TRBV6-6 and TRBJ1-1, with 7 junctional bases fitting TRBD1. The sample taken for sequencing was PBMCs. This sequence originates from a woman aged 18-30 years in good health and CMV-seropositive. This receptor carries the CDR3 CASSYPQGQKNTEAFF. The DNA sequence follows: TGTGCCAGCAGTTACCCCCAGGGACAGAAGAACACTGAAGCTTTCTTT.